The clone carrying this TCR beta chain turned up a few times. TCRdb keeps only in-frame clones here, not all; method: immunoSEQ multiplex PCR. This table holds 200,000 to 250,000 clones, just over 85% found once. This specimen belongs to a study of blood T cell repertoires in COVID-19. The V gene lost 4 bases and the J gene lost 6 bases, with 13 bases spanning the gap. From germline, CDR1 is SGHDT and CDR2 YYEEEE. This CDR3 has 13 residues. V is TRBV5-6 and J is TRBJ1-2, with no clear D. The specimen was peripheral blood. The sequence was obtained from a man aged 18 to 30 with active or convalescent COVID-19. Written as DNA, the CDR3 is TGTGCCAGCAGCCCCGCCCGGGAGAATGGCTACACCTTC. Amino acids: CASSPARENGYTF.